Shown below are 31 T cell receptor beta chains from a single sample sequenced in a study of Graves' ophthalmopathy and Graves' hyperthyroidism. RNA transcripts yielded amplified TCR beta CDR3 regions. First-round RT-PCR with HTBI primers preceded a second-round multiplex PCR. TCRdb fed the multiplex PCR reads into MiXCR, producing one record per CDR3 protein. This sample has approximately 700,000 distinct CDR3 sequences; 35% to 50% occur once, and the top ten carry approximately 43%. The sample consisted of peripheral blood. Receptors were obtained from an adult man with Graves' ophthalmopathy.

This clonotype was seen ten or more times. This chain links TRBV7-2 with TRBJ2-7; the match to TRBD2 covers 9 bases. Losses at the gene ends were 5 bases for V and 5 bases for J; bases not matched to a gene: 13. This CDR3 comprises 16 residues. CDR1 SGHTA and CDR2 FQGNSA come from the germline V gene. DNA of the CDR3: TGTGCCAGCAGCCTCCCTGGCGGGAGGGCCGGCGACGAGCAGTACTTC. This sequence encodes CASSLPGGRAGDEQYF.

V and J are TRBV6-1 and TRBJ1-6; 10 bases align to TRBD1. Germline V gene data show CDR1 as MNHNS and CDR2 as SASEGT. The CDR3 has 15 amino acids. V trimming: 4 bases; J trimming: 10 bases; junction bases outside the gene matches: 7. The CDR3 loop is CASSADRGLVSPLHF. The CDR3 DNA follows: TGTGCCAGCAGTGCGGACAGGGGGTTGGTGTCACCCCTCCACTTT.

The CDR3 sequence is CSASRRQGNYGYTF. In DNA, the CDR3 is TGCAGTGCTAGCCGAAGGCAGGGGAACTATGGCTACACCTTC. V usage is TRBV20-1 and J usage is TRBJ1-2; D is perhaps TRBD1 (6 bases). Looked up from germline, CDR1 is DFQATT and CDR2 is SNEGSKA (reference sequence). V lost 3 bases and J 2 bases, leaving 13 bases between the germline ends. CDR3 length: 14 residues.

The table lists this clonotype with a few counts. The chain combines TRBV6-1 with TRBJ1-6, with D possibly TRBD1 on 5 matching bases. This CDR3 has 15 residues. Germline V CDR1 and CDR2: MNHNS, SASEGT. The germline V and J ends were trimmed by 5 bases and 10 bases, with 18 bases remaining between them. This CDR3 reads CASSYSGREGSPLHF. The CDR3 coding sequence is TGTGCCAGCAGTTACTCTGGCAGGGAGGGATCACCCCTCCACTTT.

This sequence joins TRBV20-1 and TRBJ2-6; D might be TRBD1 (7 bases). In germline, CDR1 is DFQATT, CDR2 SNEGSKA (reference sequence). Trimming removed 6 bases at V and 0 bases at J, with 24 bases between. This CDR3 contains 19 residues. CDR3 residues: CSAHNRAGGTPSGANVLTF. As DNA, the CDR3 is TGCAGTGCACATAATCGGGCAGGGGGGACCCCCTCTGGGGCCAACGTCCTGACTTTC.

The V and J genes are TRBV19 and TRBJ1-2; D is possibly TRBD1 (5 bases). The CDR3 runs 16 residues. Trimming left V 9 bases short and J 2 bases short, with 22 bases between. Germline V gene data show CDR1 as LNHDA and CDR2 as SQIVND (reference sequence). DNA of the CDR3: TGTGCCAGCAGTCTCCGGGACTTTGCTGGGAACTATGGCTACACCTTC. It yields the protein CASSLRDFAGNYGYTF.

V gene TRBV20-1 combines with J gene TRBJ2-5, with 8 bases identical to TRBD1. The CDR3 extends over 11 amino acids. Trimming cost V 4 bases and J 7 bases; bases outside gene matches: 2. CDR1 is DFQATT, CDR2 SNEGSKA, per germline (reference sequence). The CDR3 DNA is TGCAGTGCTATCGGGACAGGGACCCAGTACTTC. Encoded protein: CSAIGTGTQYF.

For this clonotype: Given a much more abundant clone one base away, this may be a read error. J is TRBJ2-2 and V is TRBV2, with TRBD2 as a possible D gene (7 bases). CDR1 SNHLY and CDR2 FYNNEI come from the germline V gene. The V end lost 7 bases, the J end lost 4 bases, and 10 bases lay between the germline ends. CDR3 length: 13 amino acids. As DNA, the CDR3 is TGTGCCAGCAAAGGGGGGGGCACCGGGGAGCTGTTTTTT. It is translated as CASKGGGTGELFF.

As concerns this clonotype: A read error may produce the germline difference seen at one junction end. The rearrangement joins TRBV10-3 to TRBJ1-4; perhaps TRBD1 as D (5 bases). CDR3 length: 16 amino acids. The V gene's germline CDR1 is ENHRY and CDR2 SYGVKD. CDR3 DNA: TGTGCCAGCAGTTCTATCAGGGCCCCAACTAATGAAAAACTGTTTTTT. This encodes CASSSIRAPTNEKLFF.

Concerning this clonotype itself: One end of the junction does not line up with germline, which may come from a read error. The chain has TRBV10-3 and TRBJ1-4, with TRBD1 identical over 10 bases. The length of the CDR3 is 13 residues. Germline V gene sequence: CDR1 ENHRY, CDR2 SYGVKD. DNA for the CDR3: TGTGCCAGCGAGGGACAGGGGAATGATAAACTGTTTTTT. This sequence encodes CASEGQGNDKLFF.

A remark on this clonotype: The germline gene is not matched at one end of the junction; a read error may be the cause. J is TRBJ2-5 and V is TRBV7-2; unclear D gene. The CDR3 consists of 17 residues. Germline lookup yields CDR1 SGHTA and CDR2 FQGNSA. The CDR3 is CASSPRALAAGQETQYF. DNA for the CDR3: TGCGCCAGCAGCCCAAGGGCATTAGCAGCAGGCCAAGAGACCCAGTACTTC.

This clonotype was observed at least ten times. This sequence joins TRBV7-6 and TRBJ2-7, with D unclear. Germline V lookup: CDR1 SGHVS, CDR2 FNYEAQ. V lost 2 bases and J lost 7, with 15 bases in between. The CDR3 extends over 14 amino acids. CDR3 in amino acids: CASSLRTLQGEQYF. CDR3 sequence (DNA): TGTGCCAGCAGCTTACGCACCCTTCAAGGGGAGCAGTACTTC.

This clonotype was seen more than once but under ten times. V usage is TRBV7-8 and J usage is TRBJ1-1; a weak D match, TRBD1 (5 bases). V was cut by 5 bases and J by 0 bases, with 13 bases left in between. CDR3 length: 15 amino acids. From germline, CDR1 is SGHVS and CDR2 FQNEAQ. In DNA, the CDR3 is TGTGCCAGCAGCCAACGGCAGGGCCTGAACACTGAAGCTTTCTTT. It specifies CASSQRQGLNTEAFF.

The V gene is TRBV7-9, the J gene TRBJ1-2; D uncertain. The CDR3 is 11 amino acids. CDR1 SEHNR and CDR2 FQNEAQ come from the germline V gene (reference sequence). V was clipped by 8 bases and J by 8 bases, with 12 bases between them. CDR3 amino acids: CASSGREGYTF. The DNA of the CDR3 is TGTGCCAGCTCGGGGAGGGAAGGCTACACCTTC.

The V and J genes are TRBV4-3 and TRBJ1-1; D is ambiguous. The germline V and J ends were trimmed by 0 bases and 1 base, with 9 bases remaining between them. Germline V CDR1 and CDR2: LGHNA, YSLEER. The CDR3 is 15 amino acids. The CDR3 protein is CASSQDRMGNTEAFF. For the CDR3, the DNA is TGCGCCAGCAGCCAAGATCGTATGGGGAACACTGAAGCTTTCTTT.

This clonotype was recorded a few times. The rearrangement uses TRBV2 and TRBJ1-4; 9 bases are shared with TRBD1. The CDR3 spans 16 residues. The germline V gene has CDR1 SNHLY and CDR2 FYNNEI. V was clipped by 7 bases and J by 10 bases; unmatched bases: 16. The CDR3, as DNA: TGTGCCAGCATCAACAACGTCGGACAGGGGTTGTCAAAACTGTTTTTT. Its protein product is CASINNVGQGLSKLFF.

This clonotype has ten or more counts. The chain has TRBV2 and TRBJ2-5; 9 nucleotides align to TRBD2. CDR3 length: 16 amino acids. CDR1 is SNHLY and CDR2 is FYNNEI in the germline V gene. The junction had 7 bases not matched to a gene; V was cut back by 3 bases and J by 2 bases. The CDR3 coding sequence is TGTGCCAGCAGTGATAGCCCAGCGGGGGGTCAAGAGACCCAGTACTTC. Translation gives CASSDSPAGGQETQYF. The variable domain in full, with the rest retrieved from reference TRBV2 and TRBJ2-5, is EPEVTQTPSHQVTQMGQEVILRCVPISNHLYFYWYRQILGQKVEFLVSFYNNEISEKSEIFDDQFSVERPDGSNFTLKIRSTKLEDSAMYFCASSDSPAGGQETQYFGPGTRLLVL.

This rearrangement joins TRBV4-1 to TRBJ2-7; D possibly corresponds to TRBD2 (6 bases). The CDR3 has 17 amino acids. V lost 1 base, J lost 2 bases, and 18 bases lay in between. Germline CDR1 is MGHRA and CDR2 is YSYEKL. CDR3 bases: TGCGCCAGCAGCCAAGCAACGGATTGGAGGGGAGCCTACGAGCAGTACTTC. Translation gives CASSQATDWRGAYEQYF.

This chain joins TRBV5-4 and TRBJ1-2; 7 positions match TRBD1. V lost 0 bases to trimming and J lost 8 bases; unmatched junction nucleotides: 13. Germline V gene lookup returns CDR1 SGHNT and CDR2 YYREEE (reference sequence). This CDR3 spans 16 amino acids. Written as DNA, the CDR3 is TGTGCCAGCAGCTTGGACTCAGGGGGTAAGAGGTCGGGCTACACCTTC. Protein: CASSLDSGGKRSGYTF.

This chain's CDR3 is CASSLVRTGKMNTEAFF. The DNA of the CDR3 is TGTGCCAGCAGCTTGGTTCGGACAGGGAAAATGAACACTGAAGCTTTCTTT. The chain recombines TRBV13 with TRBJ1-1, with 8 bases fitting TRBD1. The CDR3 spans 17 residues. V trimming: 3 bases; J trimming: 0 bases; junction bases outside the gene matches: 9. In germline, CDR1 is PRHDT, CDR2 FYEKMQ (reference sequence).

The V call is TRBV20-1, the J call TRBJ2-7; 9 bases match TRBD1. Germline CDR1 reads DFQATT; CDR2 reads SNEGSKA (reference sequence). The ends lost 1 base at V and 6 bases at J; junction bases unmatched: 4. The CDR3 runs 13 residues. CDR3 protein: CSARGTGDAEQYF. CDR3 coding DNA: TGCAGTGCTAGAGGGACAGGGGACGCCGAGCAGTACTTC.

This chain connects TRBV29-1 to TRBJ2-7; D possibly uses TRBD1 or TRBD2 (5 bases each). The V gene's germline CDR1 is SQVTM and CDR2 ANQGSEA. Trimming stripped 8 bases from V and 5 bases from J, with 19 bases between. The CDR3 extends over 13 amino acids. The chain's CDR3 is CSPAPGPGNEQYF. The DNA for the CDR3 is TGCAGCCCGGCCCCGGGGCCAGGGAACGAGCAGTACTTC.

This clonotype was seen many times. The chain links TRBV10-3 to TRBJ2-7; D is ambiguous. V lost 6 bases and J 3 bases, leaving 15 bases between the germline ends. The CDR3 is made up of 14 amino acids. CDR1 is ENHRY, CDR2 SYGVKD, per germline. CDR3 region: CAIRGNSIRYEQYF. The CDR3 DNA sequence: TGTGCCATCAGGGGAAACAGTATACGCTACGAGCAGTACTTC.

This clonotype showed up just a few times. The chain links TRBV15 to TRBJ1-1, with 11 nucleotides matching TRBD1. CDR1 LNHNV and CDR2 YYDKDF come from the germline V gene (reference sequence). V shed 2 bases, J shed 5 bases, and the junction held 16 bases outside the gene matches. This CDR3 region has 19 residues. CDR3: CATSRTKYPGQGGGTEAFF. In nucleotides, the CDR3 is TGTGCCACCAGCAGAACGAAGTATCCGGGACAGGGGGGTGGGACTGAAGCTTTCTTT.

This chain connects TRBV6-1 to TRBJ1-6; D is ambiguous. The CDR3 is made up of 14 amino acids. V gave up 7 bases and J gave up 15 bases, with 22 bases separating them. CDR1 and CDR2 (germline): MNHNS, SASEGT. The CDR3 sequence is CASTGPVSRGVLHF. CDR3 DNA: TGTGCCAGCACCGGGCCAGTCAGCCGCGGGGTCCTCCACTTT.

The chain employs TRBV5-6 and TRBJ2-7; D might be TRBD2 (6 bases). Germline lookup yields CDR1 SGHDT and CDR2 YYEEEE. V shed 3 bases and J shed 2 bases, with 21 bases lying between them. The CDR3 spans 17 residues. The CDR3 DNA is TGTGCCAGCAGCTCCCCCCAGGCGGGGACTGGGGCCTACGAGCAGTACTTC. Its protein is CASSSPQAGTGAYEQYF. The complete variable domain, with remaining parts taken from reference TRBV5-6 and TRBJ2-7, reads DAGVTQSPTHLIKTRGQQVTLRCSPKSGHDTVSWYQQALGQGPQFIFQYYEEEERQRGNFPDRFSGHQFPNYSSELNVNALLLGDSALYLCASSSPQAGTGAYEQYFGPGTRLTVT.

The CDR3 coding sequence is TGTGCCAGCATTGCGACACAGGGGACCCTCGCCGGGGAGCTGTTTTTT. Its translation: CASIATQGTLAGELFF. The V and J genes are TRBV25-1 and TRBJ2-2; 7 bases fit TRBD1. The germline V gene has CDR1 MGHDK and CDR2 SYGVNS. V shed 7 bases, J shed 6 bases, and the junction held 14 bases outside the gene matches. The CDR3 is 16 residues long.

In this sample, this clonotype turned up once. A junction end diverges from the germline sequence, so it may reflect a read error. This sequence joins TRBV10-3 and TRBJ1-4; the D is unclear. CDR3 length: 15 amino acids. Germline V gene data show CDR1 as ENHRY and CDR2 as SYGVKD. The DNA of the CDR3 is TGTGCCAGCAGTTATCAAAGTGCAACTAATGAAAAACTGTTTTTT. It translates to CASSYQSATNEKLFF.

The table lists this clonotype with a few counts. The CDR3 reads CSATRQDNSPLHF. Written as DNA, the CDR3 is TGCAGTGCTACGCGACAGGATAATTCACCCCTCCACTTT. This chain joins TRBV20-1 and TRBJ1-6; D is perhaps TRBD1 (6 bases). The CDR3 spans 13 residues. Germline values: CDR1 DFQATT, CDR2 SNEGSKA (reference sequence). V gave up 4 bases and J gave up 5 bases, with 9 bases separating them.

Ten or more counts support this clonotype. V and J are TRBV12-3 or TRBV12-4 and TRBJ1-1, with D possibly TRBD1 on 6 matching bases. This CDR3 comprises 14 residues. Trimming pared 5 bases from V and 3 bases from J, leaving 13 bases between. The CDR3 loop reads CASSQTGGDTEAFF. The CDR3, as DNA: TGTGCCAGCAGTCAGACAGGAGGAGACACTGAAGCTTTCTTT.

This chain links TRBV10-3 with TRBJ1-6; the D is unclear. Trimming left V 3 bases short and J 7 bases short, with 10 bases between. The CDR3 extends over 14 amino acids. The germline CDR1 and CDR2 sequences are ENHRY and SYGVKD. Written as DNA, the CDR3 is TGTGCCATCAGTGAAGGGCAGTTAAATTCACCCCTCCACTTT. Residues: CAISEGQLNSPLHF.